Sequencing of this T cell receptor (beta chain) was carried out in a study of blood T cell repertoires in COVID-19. Study as a whole: Sources were T cells, B-cell-depleted T cells, or PBMCs; the material itself was cDNA or gDNA.

Method: immunoSEQ multiplex PCR; TCRdb's copy keeps in-frame clones and lacks some. In the table there are 110,000 or so clones, around 78% of which are singletons. Trimming stripped 4 bases from V and 7 bases from J, with 12 bases between. The CDR3 covers 12 residues. Germline V gene data show CDR1 as SGHDT and CDR2 as YYEEEE. Sample: peripheral blood. The V call is TRBV5-6, the J call TRBJ2-7, with a weak D call TRBD2 (5 bases). This sequence originates from a woman aged 60-70 years with acute or convalescent COVID-19. CDR3: CASSLRTGEQYF. For the CDR3, the DNA is TGTGCCAGCAGCCTCCGGACGGGAGAGCAGTACTTC.